One and the same sample provided the 24 T cell receptor beta chains below, sequenced in a study of OX40 agonist ivuxolimab in advanced cancers. Sequencing was performed with immunoSEQ multiplex PCR; in TCRdb, only in-frame clones are kept and a portion is missing. The sample includes about 57,000 clones, around 93% of them seen just once. The material was CD4+ or CD8+ T cells sorted from blood, obtained in a trial of the OX40 agonist ivuxolimab. The receptors stem from an adult with an advanced solid tumor such as melanoma, head and neck, liver or kidney cancer.

This chain joins TRBV11-2 and TRBJ1-2; D remains ambiguous. This CDR3 contains 14 residues. Trimming took off 4 bases at V and 0 bases at J, with 9 bases between the two ends. From germline, CDR1 is SGHAT and CDR2 FQNNGV. The chain's CDR3 is CASSSQTSNYGYTF. The DNA of the CDR3 is TGTGCCAGCAGCTCCCAGACTTCTAACTATGGCTACACCTTC.

The chain has TRBV5-8 and TRBJ2-7, with D perhaps TRBD1 (6 bases). The V gene's germline CDR1 is SGHTS and CDR2 YDEGEE. The CDR3 runs 12 residues. V was shortened by 5 bases and J by 5 bases, with 11 bases between the two germline ends. This chain's CDR3 is CASRQQGNEQYF. CDR3 nucleotide sequence: TGTGCCAGCAGACAACAGGGAAACGAGCAGTACTTC. Together with reference TRBV5-8 and TRBJ2-7, the CDR3 gives the full variable domain: EAGVTQSPTHLIKTRGQQATLRCSPISGHTSVYWYQQALGLGLQFLLWYDEGEERNRGNFPPRFSGRQFPNYSSELNVNALELEDSALYLCASRQQGNEQYFGPGTRLTVT.

The V and J genes are TRBV5-1 and TRBJ1-1, with 9 positions matching TRBD1. The CDR3 is 12 amino acids. Germline V CDR1 and CDR2: SGHRS, YFSETQ. V lost 7 bases, J lost 12 bases, and 10 bases stayed unmatched. The CDR3 sequence: CASASGTGKTFF. In DNA form, the CDR3 reads TGCGCCAGCGCCTCCGGGACAGGGAAAACTTTCTTT.

The chain employs TRBV13 and TRBJ2-7; D is ambiguous. The CDR3 runs 14 residues. V lost 1 base and J lost 1, with 8 bases in between. Germline lookup yields CDR1 PRHDT and CDR2 FYEKMQ (reference sequence). The DNA for the CDR3 is TGTGCCAGCAGCTTAGAAAGGAGTTCCTACGAGCAGTACTTC. As protein: CASSLERSSYEQYF.

V usage is TRBV6-5 and J usage is TRBJ2-7; weak D call: TRBD1 (6 bases). Trimming removed 6 bases from V and 3 bases from J, with 15 bases in between. The length of the CDR3 is 14 residues. Germline V gene sequence: CDR1 MNHEY, CDR2 SVGAGI. The CDR3 region has the DNA TGTGCCAGCAGCGAGCGACAGGTCTACTACGAGCAGTACTTC. This codes for CASSERQVYYEQYF.

V is TRBV10-3 and J is TRBJ2-3; TRBD2 might be the D (6 bases). The CDR3 has 16 residues. Trimming shortened V by 3 bases and J by 0 bases, and 13 bases separated the two germline ends. Germline V gene sequence: CDR1 ENHRY, CDR2 SYGVKD. CDR3 amino acids: CAISELSGLSTDTQYF. CDR3 sequence (DNA): TGTGCCATCAGTGAACTTAGCGGACTTAGCACAGATACGCAGTATTTT.

The chain is built from TRBV6-6 and TRBJ2-7, with D uncertain. The germline V gene has CDR1 MNHNY and CDR2 SVGAGI (reference sequence). Trimming took off 2 bases at V and 12 bases at J, with 8 bases between the two ends. The CDR3 contains 10 residues. As DNA, the CDR3 is TGTGCCAGCAGTTACCCCATAATGTACTTC. Amino acids: CASSYPIMYF.

The CDR3 is CASSRPVEGKLFF. In DNA form, the CDR3 reads TGTGCCAGTAGTAGACCGGTCGAAGGGAAACTGTTTTTT. This rearrangement joins TRBV19 to TRBJ1-4; D call uncertain. V dropped 4 bases and J dropped 11 bases, with 14 bases sitting between them. Germline V lookup: CDR1 LNHDA, CDR2 SQIVND (reference sequence). CDR3 length: 13 amino acids. Together with reference TRBV19 and TRBJ1-4, the CDR3 gives the full variable domain: DGGITQSPKYLFRKEGQNVTLSCEQNLNHDAMYWYRQDPGQGLRLIYYSQIVNDFQKGDIAEGYSVSREKKESFPLTVTSAQKNPTAFYLCASSRPVEGKLFFGSGTQLSVL.

The rearrangement joins TRBV7-2 to TRBJ2-1, with 11 bases aligning to TRBD2. Per germline, CDR1 SGHTA and CDR2 FQGNSA. V shed 2 bases, J shed 4 bases, and the junction held 10 bases outside the gene matches. CDR3 length: 18 amino acids. CDR3 in amino acids: CASSLQWIAGGPYNEQFF. The CDR3, as DNA: TGTGCCAGCAGCTTACAGTGGATAGCGGGAGGGCCTTACAATGAGCAGTTCTTC.

The chain combines TRBV27 with TRBJ2-1; 10 bases agree with TRBD2. V lost 2 bases, J lost 1 base, and 11 bases stayed unmatched. The CDR3 loop spans 19 amino acids. Germline V lookup: CDR1 MNHEY, CDR2 SMNVEV (reference sequence). CDR3 residues: CASSLKSSGSRLSYNEQFF. The CDR3 DNA sequence: TGTGCCAGCAGTTTAAAGTCTAGCGGGAGTCGTCTTTCCTACAATGAGCAGTTCTTC.

The rearrangement uses TRBV6-5 and TRBJ2-7, with 7 bases matching TRBD1. From germline, CDR1 is MNHEY and CDR2 SVGAGI. The V and J ends lost 6 bases and 4 bases, in that order; junction bases with no gene match: 9. The CDR3 contains 14 residues. The CDR3 spells CASRTPGTDYEQYF. DNA for the CDR3: TGTGCCAGCAGAACCCCCGGGACAGATTACGAGCAGTACTTC.

The chain joins TRBV14 to TRBJ1-3; weak D call: TRBD1 (5 bases). The CDR3 runs to 16 residues. Deletions cut 4 bases from V and 4 bases from J, with 17 bases between. The germline gives CDR1 SGHDN, CDR2 FVKESK. CDR3 bases: TGTGCCAGCAGCCCCTGGGGACTCGAAACGGGAAACACCATATATTTT. It encodes CASSPWGLETGNTIYF. Looking up the rest from reference TRBV14 and TRBJ1-3 gives the full variable domain: EAGVTQFPSHSVIEKGQTVTLRCDPISGHDNLYWYRRVMGKEIKFLLHFVKESKQDESGMPNNRFLAERTGGTYSTLKVQPAELEDSGVYFCASSPWGLETGNTIYFGEGSWLTVV.

The rearrangement joins TRBV19 to TRBJ2-7; D is unclear. The germline V gene has CDR1 LNHDA and CDR2 SQIVND (reference sequence). With 3 bases removed from V and 1 base from J, the gap between germline ends came to 10 bases. The CDR3 spans 14 residues. CDR3 sequence reads: CASSIGKGSYEQYF. The CDR3 DNA is TGTGCCAGTAGTATCGGTAAAGGTTCCTACGAGCAGTACTTC.

The chain couples TRBV20-1 to TRBJ1-1; D gene uncertain. The CDR3 sequence is 11 residues long. The V end was cut by 3 bases, the J end by 10 bases, with 12 bases between. Germline V lookup: CDR1 DFQATT, CDR2 SNEGSKA (reference sequence). The CDR3 protein is CSARSLTGAFF. DNA for the CDR3: TGCAGTGCTAGGTCCCTTACGGGAGCTTTCTTT.

A few counts support this clone. The V gene is TRBV7-3, the J gene TRBJ1-5; D gene ambiguous. The CDR3 totals 15 residues. The V end lost 8 bases, the J end lost 0 bases, and 14 bases lay between the germline ends. Germline-derived CDR1 and CDR2 are SGHTA and FQGTGA. Here the CDR3 DNA reads TGTGCCAGCCGCCTAAGCATCGATAGCAATCAGCCCCAGCATTTT. Its protein is CASRLSIDSNQPQHF.

The chain couples TRBV2 to TRBJ1-2; TRBD1 might be the D (6 bases). The CDR3 runs to 18 residues. Trimming cost V 6 bases and J 4 bases, with 27 bases left between them. Germline loops: CDR1 SNHLY, CDR2 FYNNEI. The CDR3 spells CASSLAYSTGIVAYGYTF. In nucleotides, the CDR3 is TGTGCCAGCAGCTTAGCCTACTCTACAGGGATCGTCGCCTATGGCTACACCTTC. The full variable domain, in which reference TRBV2 and TRBJ1-2 provide the parts outside the CDR3, is EPEVTQTPSHQVTQMGQEVILRCVPISNHLYFYWYRQILGQKVEFLVSFYNNEISEKSEIFDDQFSVERPDGSNFTLKIRSTKLEDSAMYFCASSLAYSTGIVAYGYTFGSGTRLTVV.

This chain links TRBV29-1 with TRBJ2-7; 11 bases are a match to TRBD1. Per the germline V gene, CDR1 is SQVTM and CDR2 is ANQGSEA. With V trimmed by 4 bases and J by 2 bases, 4 bases remained unmatched. This CDR3 has 14 amino acids. CDR3 DNA sequence: TGCAGCGTTGTATGGGACAGGGGGGCCTACGAGCAGTACTTC. It encodes CSVVWDRGAYEQYF.

The chain employs TRBV27 and TRBJ2-7; 11 bases map to TRBD2. Germline V gene lookup returns CDR1 MNHEY and CDR2 SMNVEV (reference sequence). The J segment lost 0 bases and the V segment lost 4 bases, leaving 5 bases of the junction unmatched. The CDR3 loop spans 16 amino acids. CDR3 DNA sequence: TGTGCCAGCAGTTCGTCTAGCGGGAGGACCTCCTACGAGCAGTACTTC. Translated, it gives CASSSSSGRTSYEQYF.

The CDR3 nucleotides read TGTGCCATCAGTGGGGGAGCGGGAGGGCCGGGTGAGCAGTTCTTC. Its protein is CAISGGAGGPGEQFF. This rearrangement joins TRBV10-3 to TRBJ2-1, with 10 bases fitting TRBD2. Germline V gene data show CDR1 as ENHRY and CDR2 as SYGVKD. J was trimmed by 9 bases and V by 4 bases; bases with no gene match: 9. CDR3 length: 15 residues.

The J gene is TRBJ2-3, the V gene TRBV27; 8 nucleotides match TRBD2. This CDR3 region has 20 residues. Germline V gene lookup returns CDR1 MNHEY and CDR2 SMNVEV (reference sequence). V was pared by 5 bases and J by 4 bases, with 23 bases of the junction left unmatched. CDR3 loop: CASSLQGLAFTGGPADTQYF. Written as DNA, the CDR3 is TGTGCCAGCAGTCTCCAGGGGTTGGCCTTTACGGGAGGGCCCGCAGATACGCAGTATTTT.

This sequence joins TRBV6-1 and TRBJ2-7; D remains ambiguous. Trimming stripped 2 bases from V and 3 bases from J, with 8 bases between. From germline, CDR1 is MNHNS and CDR2 SASEGT. This CDR3 has 13 residues. CDR3 in amino acids: CASSEWKGYEQYF. The DNA of the CDR3 is TGTGCCAGCAGTGAATGGAAGGGCTACGAGCAGTACTTC.

V and J are TRBV19 and TRBJ1-1, with 7 bases identical to TRBD1. Germline CDR1 LNHDA, CDR2 SQIVND (reference sequence). The CDR3 loop spans 15 amino acids. The V and J ends lost 4 bases and 1 base, in that order; junction bases with no gene match: 6. CDR3: CASSTQGVTNTEAFF. The CDR3 DNA is TGTGCCAGTAGTACGCAGGGGGTGACGAACACTGAAGCTTTCTTT. The full variable domain, with the rest looked up from reference TRBV19 and TRBJ1-1, is DGGITQSPKYLFRKEGQNVTLSCEQNLNHDAMYWYRQDPGQGLRLIYYSQIVNDFQKGDIAEGYSVSREKKESFPLTVTSAQKNPTAFYLCASSTQGVTNTEAFFGQGTRLTVV.

The genes are TRBV28 and TRBJ2-7, with D tentatively TRBD1 (6 bases). The CDR3 sequence is 13 residues long. Deletions cut 6 bases from V and 5 bases from J, with 14 bases between. CDR1 is MDHEN and CDR2 is SYDVKM in the germline V gene. The CDR3 nucleotides are TGTGCCAGCAGCGATACAGGGCCCCACGAGCAGTACTTC. This sequence encodes CASSDTGPHEQYF.

The genes are TRBV6-4 and TRBJ2-1, with TRBD2 matching over 12 bases. This CDR3 spans 15 amino acids. V lost 5 bases and J lost 3; bases outside the gene matches: 2. CDR1 and CDR2 from the germline V gene are MRHNA and SNTAGT. This CDR3 reads CASSRTSGDYNEQFF. DNA of the CDR3: TGTGCCAGCAGTCGGACTAGCGGGGACTACAATGAGCAGTTCTTC.